Listed here is a single T cell receptor beta chain. What this receptor recognizes is not known. Qualities for individual bases were not recorded, and no much larger clone is one base off. Deletion took 2 bases off V and 7 bases off J, with a span of 9 bases between the germline ends. Looking up the germline V gene (reference sequence) yields CDR1 GTSNPN and CDR2 SVGIG. From its cysteine to its phenylalanine, the CDR3 spans 12 amino acids. Just CDR3 DNA is preserved here, 36 bases in frame from base 1. Sample time point, as interpreted from the label and publication: baseline before oral tofacitinib. Lesional scalp punch biopsies and peripheral blood were collected from alopecia areata patients. After PBMCs were isolated by density centrifugation and stained for CD3, CD4 and CD8, a FACSAria was used to sort CD4+ and CD8+ T cells. The data are from a study of CD8+ T cells in alopecia areata (dated by TCRdb to the late 2010s). In the study overall: The treated patients took part in an open-label pilot trial in which moderate-to-severe alopecia areata was treated with oral tofacitinib at 5 to 10 mg twice daily. Tofacitinib was administered for 6 to 18 months, and 6 months of follow-up off drug were then conducted to assess delayed response and recurrence. To study T cell clonal expansion in alopecia areata, the researchers applied high-throughput TCRbeta sequencing to both the C3H/HeJ mouse model and human patients. On the human side, TCRbeta sequencing was run on scalp tissue and on sorted CD4+ and CD8+ peripheral blood T cells from healthy controls and from alopecia areata patients with either patchy or totalis/universalis disease. Biopsies were taken from tofacitinib-treated patients at baseline and at 4 and 24 weeks of treatment, and a later scalp biopsy was taken in several of the tofacitinib-treated patients. Scalp clonality was compared across normal scalp (n=4), patchy alopecia areata scalp (n=8), and alopecia totalis/universalis scalp (n=8). RNA was extracted with the PAXgene miRNA kit for fixed scalp, the miRNeasy kit for PBMCs, and the RNeasy kit for mouse skin. Amplification of TCRbeta CDR3 regions was done by immunoSEQ multiplex PCR using 35 Vbeta forward primers and 13 Jbeta reverse primers.

General study outcomes and caveats: Scalp TCR repertoire analysis is complicated because resident alphabeta T cells in normal human skin are also sequenced, whereas mouse skin is dominated by gammadelta T cells. Lesional scalp, especially in alopecia totalis/universalis, showed higher clonality and more expanded CD8+ clones than normal scalp, suggesting antigenic drive. Shared TCR sequences between patients were less evident than in mice, which may be partly attributable to HLA diversity in the patient population.

The library was prepared using the immunoSEQ multiplex PCR assay. RNA was extracted from all samples and reverse transcribed into cDNA as template for TCR sequencing. First-strand cDNA was synthesized with SuperScript III using a 2:1 mix of oligo-dT and random hexamers. A synthetic immune receptor repertoire was used to assess amplification bias, and residual bias was removed computationally. In the paper's pipeline: Raw reads were preprocessed for error removal, and CDR3 was defined according to IMGT conventions as running from the conserved cysteine to phenylalanine. Clonality was computed by normalizing Shannon entropy by log2 of the number of productive unique TCRs and subtracting the result from 1. Scalp TCRbeta sequences were cross-referenced with sorted blood CD4 and CD8 repertoires so that the CD4 or CD8 identity of scalp clones could be inferred. TCRdb provides this immuneACCESS table in a form limited to in-frame rearrangements. Some clones are lacking; in checked studies, under half of them reflect an unresolved V gene, and why the rest are absent is not known. V and J calls and clone size are as listed in that table; D and trimming were resolved from the DNA. For this sample there are about 180,000 clones; around 63% appear just once. The top ten hold around 1.6% of the sample.

This receptor was identified in a human donor with alopecia areata. The source was CD4+ T cells sorted from blood, collected at week 0. The sequence links TRBV30 to TRBJ2-4, and possibly TRBD2, on 5 matching bases. The CDR3 region reads CAWSSRRNIQYF. Read as DNA, the sequence is TGTGCCTGGAGTAGCCGGAGGAACATTCAGTACTTC.